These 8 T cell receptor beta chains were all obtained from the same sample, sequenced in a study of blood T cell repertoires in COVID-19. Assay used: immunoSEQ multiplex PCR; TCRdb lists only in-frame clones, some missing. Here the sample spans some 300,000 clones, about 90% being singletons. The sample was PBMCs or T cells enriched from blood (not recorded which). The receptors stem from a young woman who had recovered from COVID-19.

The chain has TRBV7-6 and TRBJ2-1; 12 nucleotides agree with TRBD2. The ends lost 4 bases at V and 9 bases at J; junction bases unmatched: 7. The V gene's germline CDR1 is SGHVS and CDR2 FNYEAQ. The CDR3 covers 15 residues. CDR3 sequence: CASSSTSGGLGEQFF. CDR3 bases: TGTGCCAGCAGCTCTACTAGCGGGGGGTTGGGTGAGCAGTTCTTC.

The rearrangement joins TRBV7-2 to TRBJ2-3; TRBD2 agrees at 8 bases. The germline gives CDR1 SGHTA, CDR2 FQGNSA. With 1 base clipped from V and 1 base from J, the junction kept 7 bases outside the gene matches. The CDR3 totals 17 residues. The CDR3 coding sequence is TGTGCCAGCAGCTTAGTTCCGGGGGGGCGCGGCACAGATACGCAGTATTTT. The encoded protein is CASSLVPGGRGTDTQYF.

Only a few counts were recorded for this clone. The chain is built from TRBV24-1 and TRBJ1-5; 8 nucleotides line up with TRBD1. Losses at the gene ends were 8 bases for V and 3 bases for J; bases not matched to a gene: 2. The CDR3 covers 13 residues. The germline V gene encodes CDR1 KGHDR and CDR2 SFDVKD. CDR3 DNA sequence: TGTGCCACCAAACAGGGGGACAATCAGCCCCAGCATTTT. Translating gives CATKQGDNQPQHF.

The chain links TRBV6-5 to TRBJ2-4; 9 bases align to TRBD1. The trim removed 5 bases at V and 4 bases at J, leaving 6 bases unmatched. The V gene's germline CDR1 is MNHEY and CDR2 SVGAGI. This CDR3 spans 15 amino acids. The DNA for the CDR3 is TGTGCCAGCAGTCAACGGGACAGGGAAAAAAACATTCAGTACTTC. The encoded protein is CASSQRDREKNIQYF.

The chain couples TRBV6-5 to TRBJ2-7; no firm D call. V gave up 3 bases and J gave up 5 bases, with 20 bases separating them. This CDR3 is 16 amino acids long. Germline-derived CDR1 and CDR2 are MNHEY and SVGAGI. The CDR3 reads CASSYTTASFLDEQYF. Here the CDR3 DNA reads TGTGCCAGCAGTTATACCACAGCCTCTTTCCTTGACGAGCAGTACTTC.

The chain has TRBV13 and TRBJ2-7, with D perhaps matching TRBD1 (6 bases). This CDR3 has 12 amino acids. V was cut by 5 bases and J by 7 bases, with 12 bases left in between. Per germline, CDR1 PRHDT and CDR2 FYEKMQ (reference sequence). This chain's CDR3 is CASSLRGTEQYF. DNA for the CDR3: TGTGCCAGCAGCCTCAGGGGTACTGAGCAGTACTTC.

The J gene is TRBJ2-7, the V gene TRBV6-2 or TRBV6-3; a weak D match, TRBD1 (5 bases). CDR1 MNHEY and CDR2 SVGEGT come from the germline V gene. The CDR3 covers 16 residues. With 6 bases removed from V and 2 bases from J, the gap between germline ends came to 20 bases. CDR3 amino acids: CASSTDRREATYEQYF. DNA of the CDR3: TGTGCCAGCAGCACCGATCGCAGGGAAGCGACCTACGAGCAGTACTTC.

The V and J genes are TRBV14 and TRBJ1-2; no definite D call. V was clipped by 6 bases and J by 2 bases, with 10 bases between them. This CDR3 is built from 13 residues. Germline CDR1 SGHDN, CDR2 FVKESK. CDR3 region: CASSPSLNYGYTF. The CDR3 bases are TGTGCCAGCAGTCCCAGTCTCAACTATGGCTACACCTTC.